The sample holds a few counts of the clone carrying this T cell receptor (beta chain). Its antigen is unidentified. Sequencing was performed with immunoSEQ multiplex PCR; in TCRdb, only in-frame clones are kept and a portion is missing. The sample has several thousand clones, about 32% seen once. The data originate from a study of Tregs in tolerant kidney transplant recipients. CFSE-labeled recipient PBMCs were cultured approximately 6 days with irradiated graft donor PBMCs, then FACS-sorted. Study outcomes and limitations: Biological reproducibility was not directly addressed, but technical replication error appeared minimal.

The germline gives CDR1 SGDLS, CDR2 YYNGEE. The V gene end was trimmed by 2 bases and the J gene end by 2 bases; junction bases not matched to a gene: 5. The CDR3 is made up of 15 amino acids. The clonotype comes from a human patient who received a combined kidney and bone marrow transplant. The sequences come from CD8+ T cells from blood cultured with allogeneic cells, collected before the transplant. This rearrangement joins TRBV9 to TRBJ2-3; 7 bases are shared with TRBD2. The CDR3 DNA is TGTGCCAGCAGCGTTTCGGGACTATCCACAGATACGCAGTATTTT. Its protein is CASSVSGLSTDTQYF. Supplemented by reference TRBV9 and TRBJ2-3, the full variable domain reads DSGVTQTPKHLITATGQRVTLRCSPRSGDLSVYWYQQSLDQGLQFLIQYYNGEERAKGNILERFSAQQFPDLHSELNLSSLELGDSALYFCASSVSGLSTDTQYFGPGTRLTVL.